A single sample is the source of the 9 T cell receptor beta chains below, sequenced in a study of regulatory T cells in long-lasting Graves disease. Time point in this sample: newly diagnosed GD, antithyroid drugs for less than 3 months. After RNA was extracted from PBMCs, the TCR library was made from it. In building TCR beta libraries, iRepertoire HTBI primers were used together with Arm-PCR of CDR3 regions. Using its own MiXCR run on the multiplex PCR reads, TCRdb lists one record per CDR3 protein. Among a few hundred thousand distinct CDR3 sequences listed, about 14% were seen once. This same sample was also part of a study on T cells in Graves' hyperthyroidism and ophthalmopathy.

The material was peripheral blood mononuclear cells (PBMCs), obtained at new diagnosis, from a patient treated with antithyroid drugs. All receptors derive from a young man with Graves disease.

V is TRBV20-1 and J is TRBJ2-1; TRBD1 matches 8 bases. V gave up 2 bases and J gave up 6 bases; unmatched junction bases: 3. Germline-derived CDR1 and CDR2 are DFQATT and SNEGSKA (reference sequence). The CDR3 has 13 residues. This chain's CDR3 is CSARRTGTNEQFF. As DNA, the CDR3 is TGCAGTGCTAGAAGGACAGGGACCAATGAGCAGTTCTTC.

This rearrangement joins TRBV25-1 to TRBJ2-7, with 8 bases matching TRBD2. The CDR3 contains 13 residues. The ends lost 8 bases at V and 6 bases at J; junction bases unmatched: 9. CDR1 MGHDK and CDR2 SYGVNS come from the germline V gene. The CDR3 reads CASRPGGAAEQYF. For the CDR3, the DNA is TGTGCCAGCCGTCCGGGAGGGGCTGCCGAGCAGTACTTC.

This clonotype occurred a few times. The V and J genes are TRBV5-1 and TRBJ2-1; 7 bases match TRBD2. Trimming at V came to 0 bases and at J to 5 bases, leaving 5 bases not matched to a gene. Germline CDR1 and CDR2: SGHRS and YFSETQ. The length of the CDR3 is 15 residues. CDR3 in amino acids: CASSLGAAGNNEQFF. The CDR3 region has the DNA TGCGCCAGCAGCTTGGGGGCAGCGGGAAACAATGAGCAGTTCTTC. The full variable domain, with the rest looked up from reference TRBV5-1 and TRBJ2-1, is KAGVTQTPRYLIKTRGQQVTLSCSPISGHRSVSWYQQTPGQGLQFLFEYFSETQRNKGNFPGRFSGRQFSNSRSEMNVSTLELGDSALYLCASSLGAAGNNEQFFGPGTRLTVL.

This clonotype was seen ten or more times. CDR3 in amino acids: CASWFGASSYNEQFF. The CDR3, as DNA: TGTGCCAGCTGGTTTGGCGCCAGCTCCTACAATGAGCAGTTCTTC. The gene calls are TRBV2 and TRBJ2-1, with no clear D. CDR1 is SNHLY, CDR2 FYNNEI, per germline. This CDR3 comprises 15 residues. V was clipped by 8 bases and J by 0 bases, with 14 bases between them.

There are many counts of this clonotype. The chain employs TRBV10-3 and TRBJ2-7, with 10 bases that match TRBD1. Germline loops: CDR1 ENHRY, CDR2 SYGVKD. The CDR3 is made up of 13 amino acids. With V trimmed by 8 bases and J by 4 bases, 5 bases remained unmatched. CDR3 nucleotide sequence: TGTGCCATCGGGACAGGGGTAAGGTACGAGCAGTACTTC. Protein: CAIGTGVRYEQYF.

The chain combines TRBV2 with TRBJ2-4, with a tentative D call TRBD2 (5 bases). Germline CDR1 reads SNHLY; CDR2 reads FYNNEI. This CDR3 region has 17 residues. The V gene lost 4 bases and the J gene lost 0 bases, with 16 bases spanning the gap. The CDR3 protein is CASSGEGTSLAKNIQYF. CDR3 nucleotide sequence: TGTGCCAGCAGTGGCGAGGGAACTTCCCTAGCCAAAAACATTCAGTACTTC.

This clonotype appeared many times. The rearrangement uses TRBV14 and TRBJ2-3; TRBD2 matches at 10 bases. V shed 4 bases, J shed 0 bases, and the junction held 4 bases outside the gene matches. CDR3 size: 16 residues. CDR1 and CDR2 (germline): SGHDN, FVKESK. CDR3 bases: TGTGCCAGCAGCCCCGGACTAGCGGAGAGCACAGATACGCAGTATTTT. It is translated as CASSPGLAESTDTQYF. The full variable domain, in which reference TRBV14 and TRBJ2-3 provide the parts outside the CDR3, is EAGVTQFPSHSVIEKGQTVTLRCDPISGHDNLYWYRRVMGKEIKFLLHFVKESKQDESGMPNNRFLAERTGGTYSTLKVQPAELEDSGVYFCASSPGLAESTDTQYFGPGTRLTVL.

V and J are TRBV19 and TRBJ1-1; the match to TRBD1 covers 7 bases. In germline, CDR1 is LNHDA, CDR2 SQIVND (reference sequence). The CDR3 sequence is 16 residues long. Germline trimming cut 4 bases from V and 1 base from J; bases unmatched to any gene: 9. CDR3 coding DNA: TGTGCCAGTAGTAGAAGACCGGGACAGCGGAACACTGAAGCTTTCTTT. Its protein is CASSRRPGQRNTEAFF.

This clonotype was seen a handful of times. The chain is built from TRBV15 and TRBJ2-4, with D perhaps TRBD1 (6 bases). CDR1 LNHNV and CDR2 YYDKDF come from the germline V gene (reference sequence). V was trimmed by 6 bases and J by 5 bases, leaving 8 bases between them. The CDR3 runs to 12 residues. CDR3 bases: TGTGCCACCAGATCAGGGGAAAACATTCAGTACTTC. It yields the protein CATRSGENIQYF.